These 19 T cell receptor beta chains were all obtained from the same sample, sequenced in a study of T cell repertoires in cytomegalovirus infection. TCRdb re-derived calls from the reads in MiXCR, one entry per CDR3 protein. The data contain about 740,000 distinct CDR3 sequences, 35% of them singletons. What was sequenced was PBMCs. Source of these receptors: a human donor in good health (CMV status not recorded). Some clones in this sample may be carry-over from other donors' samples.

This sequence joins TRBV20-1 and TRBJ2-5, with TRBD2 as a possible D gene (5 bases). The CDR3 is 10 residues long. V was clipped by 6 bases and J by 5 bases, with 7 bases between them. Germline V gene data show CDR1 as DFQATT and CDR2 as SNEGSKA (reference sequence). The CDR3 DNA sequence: TGCAGTGCCGAGCGGGAGACCCAGTACTTC. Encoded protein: CSAERETQYF.

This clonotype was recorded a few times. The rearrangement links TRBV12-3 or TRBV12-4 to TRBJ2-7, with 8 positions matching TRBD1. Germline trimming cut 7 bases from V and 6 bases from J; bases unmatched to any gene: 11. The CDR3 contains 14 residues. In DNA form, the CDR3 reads TGTGCCAGCAACCTACGGGGCAGGGGGCCCGAGCAGTACTTC. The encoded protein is CASNLRGRGPEQYF.

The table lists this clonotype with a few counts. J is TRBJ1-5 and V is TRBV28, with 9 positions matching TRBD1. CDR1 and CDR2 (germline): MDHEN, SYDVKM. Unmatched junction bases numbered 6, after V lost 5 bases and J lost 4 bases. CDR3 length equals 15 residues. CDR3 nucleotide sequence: TGTGCCAGCAGTCTGAACAGGGGGCGGAATCAGCCCCAGCATTTT. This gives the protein CASSLNRGRNQPQHF.

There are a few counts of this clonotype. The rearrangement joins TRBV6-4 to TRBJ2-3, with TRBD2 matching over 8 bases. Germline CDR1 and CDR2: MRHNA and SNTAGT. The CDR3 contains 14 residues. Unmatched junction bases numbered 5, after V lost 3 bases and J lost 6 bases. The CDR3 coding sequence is TGTGCCAGCAGTGAAGGCGGGGGGCGGGATACGCAGTATTTT. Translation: CASSEGGGRDTQYF.

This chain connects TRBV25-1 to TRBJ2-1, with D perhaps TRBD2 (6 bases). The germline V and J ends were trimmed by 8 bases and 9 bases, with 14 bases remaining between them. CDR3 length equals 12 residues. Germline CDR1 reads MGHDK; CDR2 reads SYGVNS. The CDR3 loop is CASWTLGGEQFF. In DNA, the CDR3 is TGTGCCAGCTGGACCCTGGGGGGTGAGCAGTTCTTC.

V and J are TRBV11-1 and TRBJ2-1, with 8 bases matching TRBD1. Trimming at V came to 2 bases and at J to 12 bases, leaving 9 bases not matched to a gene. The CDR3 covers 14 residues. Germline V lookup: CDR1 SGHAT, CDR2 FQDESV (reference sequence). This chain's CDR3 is CASSLSGQGLGQFF. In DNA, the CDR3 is TGTGCCAGCAGCTTAAGTGGACAGGGCTTAGGGCAGTTCTTC.

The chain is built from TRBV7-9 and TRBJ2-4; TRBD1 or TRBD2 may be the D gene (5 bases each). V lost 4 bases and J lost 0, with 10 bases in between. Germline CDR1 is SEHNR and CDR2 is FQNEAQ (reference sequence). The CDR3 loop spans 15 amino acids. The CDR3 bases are TGTGCCAGCAGCTGGGACGGCGGAGCCAAAAACATTCAGTACTTC. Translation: CASSWDGGAKNIQYF.

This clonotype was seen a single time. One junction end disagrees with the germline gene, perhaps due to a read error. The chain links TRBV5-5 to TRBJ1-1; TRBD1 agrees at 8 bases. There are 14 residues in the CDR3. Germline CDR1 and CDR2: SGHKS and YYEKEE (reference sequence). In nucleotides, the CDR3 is TGTTCCAGCAGGGCAGGGGGCGGGGGCACTGAAGCTTTCTTT. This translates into CSSRAGGGGTEAFF.

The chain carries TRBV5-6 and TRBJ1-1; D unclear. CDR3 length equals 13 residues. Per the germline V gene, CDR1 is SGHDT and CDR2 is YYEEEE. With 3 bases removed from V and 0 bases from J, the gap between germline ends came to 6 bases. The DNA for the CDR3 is TGTGCCAGCAGCTGGATAGTGAACACTGAAGCTTTCTTT. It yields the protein CASSWIVNTEAFF.

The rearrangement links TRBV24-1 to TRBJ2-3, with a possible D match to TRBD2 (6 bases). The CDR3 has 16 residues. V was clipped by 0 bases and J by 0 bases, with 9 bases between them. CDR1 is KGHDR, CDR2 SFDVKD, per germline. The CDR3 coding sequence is TGTGCCACCAGTGATTTGAAGAGCGGGAGCACAGATACGCAGTATTTT. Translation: CATSDLKSGSTDTQYF.

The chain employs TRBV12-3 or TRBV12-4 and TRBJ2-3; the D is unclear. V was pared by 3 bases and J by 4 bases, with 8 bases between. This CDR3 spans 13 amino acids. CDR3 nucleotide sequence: TGTGCCAGCAGTTTTTCTCCCGCAGATACGCAGTATTTT. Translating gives CASSFSPADTQYF.

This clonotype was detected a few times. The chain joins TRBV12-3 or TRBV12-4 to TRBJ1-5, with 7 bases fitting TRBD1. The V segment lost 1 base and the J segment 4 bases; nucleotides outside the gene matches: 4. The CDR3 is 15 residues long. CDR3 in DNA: TGTGCCAGCAGTTTAGGGACAGGAATAAATCAGCCCCAGCATTTT. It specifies CASSLGTGINQPQHF.

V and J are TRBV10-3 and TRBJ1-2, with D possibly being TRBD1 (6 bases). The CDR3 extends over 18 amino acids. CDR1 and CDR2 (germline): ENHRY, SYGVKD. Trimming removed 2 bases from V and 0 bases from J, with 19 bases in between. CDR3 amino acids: CAISEEVAGAYSNYGYTF. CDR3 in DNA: TGTGCCATCAGTGAGGAGGTGGCAGGGGCCTATTCTAACTATGGCTACACCTTC.

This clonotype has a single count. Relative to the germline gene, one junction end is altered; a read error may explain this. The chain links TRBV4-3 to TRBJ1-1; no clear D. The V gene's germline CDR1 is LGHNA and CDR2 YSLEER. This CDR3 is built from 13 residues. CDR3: CDSSLTPGTEAFF. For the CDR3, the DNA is TGCGACAGCAGCCTAACACCCGGCACTGAAGCTTTCTTT.

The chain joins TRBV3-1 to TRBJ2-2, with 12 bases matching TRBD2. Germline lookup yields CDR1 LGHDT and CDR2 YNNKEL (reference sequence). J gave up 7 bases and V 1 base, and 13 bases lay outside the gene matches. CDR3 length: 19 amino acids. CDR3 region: CASSQGLPRLAGESGELFF. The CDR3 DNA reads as TGTGCCAGCAGCCAAGGACTGCCCCGACTAGCGGGAGAGAGCGGGGAGCTGTTTTTT.

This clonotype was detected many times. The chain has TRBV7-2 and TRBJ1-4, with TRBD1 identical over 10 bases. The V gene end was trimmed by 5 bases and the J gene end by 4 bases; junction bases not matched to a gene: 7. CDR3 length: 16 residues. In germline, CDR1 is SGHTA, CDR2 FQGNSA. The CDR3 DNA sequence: TGTGCCAGCAGCCGAATAGGGGACAGGGGTAATGAAAAACTGTTTTTT. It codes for CASSRIGDRGNEKLFF.

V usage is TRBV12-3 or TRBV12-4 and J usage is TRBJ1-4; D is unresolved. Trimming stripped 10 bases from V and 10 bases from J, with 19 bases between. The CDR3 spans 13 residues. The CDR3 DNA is TGTGCCAACAAGGCCCGTCCCCTGGGAAAACTGTTTTTT. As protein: CANKARPLGKLFF.

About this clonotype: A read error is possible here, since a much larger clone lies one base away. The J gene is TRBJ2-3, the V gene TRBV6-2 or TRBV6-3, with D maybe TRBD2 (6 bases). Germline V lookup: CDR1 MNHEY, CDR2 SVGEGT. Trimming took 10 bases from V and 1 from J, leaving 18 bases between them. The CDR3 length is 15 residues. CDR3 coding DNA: TGTGCCAACATTACCGGGGGAATAGGCACAGATACGCAGTATTTT. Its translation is CANITGGIGTDTQYF.

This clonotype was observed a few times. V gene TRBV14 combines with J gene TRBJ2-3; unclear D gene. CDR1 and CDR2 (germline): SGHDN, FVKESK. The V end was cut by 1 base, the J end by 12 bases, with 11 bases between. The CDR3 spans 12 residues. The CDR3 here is CASSQVRSLQYF. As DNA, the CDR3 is TGTGCCAGCAGCCAAGTTCGGAGCCTACAGTATTTT.